The 16 T cell receptor beta chains listed next were all sequenced from one sample in a study of cytomegalovirus exposure and HLA in healthy donors. This PCR relied on a set of 60 Vbeta primers and 13 Jbeta primers. Clones were sequenced by immunoSEQ multiplex PCR, and TCRdb holds only the in-frame ones, with some missing. The sample carries over 150,000 clones, 70% to 90% recorded once. The specimen sequenced was PBMCs. The receptors stem from a girl aged 5-17 years in good health and CMV-seropositive.

The chain recombines TRBV15 with TRBJ1-6; D is perhaps TRBD1 (5 bases). Germline assignment: CDR1 LNHNV and CDR2 YYDKDF (reference sequence). CDR3 size: 16 residues. The ends were cut back, 8 bases at V and 2 bases at J, with 16 bases in the middle. CDR3 residues: CATFQRDGAYNSPLHF. CDR3 DNA: TGTGCCACCTTCCAGCGGGACGGGGCCTATAATTCACCCCTCCACTTT.

CDR3 nucleotides: TGTGCCAGTAGCGCCCGGGACAGGGGTGAAAAACTGTTTTTT. Its translation: CASSARDRGEKLFF. This chain uses TRBV19 with TRBJ1-4, with 10 bases lining up with TRBD1. The CDR3 extends over 14 amino acids. CDR1 is LNHDA and CDR2 is SQIVND in the germline V gene (reference sequence). V was pared by 6 bases and J by 7 bases, with 5 bases of the junction left unmatched.

The rearrangement uses TRBV29-1 and TRBJ1-2; D perhaps matches TRBD1 (5 bases). Germline V lookup: CDR1 SQVTM, CDR2 ANQGSEA. V was trimmed by 4 bases and J by 2 bases, leaving 14 bases between them. This CDR3 has 14 residues. The CDR3 DNA follows: TGCAGCGTTGTCGGCCCGACAGTAAACTATGGCTACACCTTC. This encodes CSVVGPTVNYGYTF.

A remark on this clone: The junction does not match germline at one end; this may be a read error. This chain connects TRBV5-4 to TRBJ1-1; 9 nucleotides agree with TRBD1. In germline, CDR1 is SGHNT, CDR2 YYREEE (reference sequence). There are 15 residues in the CDR3. Here the CDR3 reads CASSLGQGLNTEAFF. The DNA of the CDR3 is TGTGCCAGCAGTTTGGGACAGGGCTTGAACACTGAAGCTTTCTTT.

In this sample, this clone turned up once. The CDR3, as DNA: TGTGCCAGCATCACTATGTGGATGGGACAGGGAGGGACTGAAGCTTTCTTT. Its translation: CASITMWMGQGGTEAFF. The gene calls are TRBV13 and TRBJ1-1; the match to TRBD1 covers 9 bases. The V gene's germline CDR1 is PRHDT and CDR2 FYEKMQ (reference sequence). This CDR3 is 17 amino acids long. V was clipped by 7 bases and J by 5 bases; unmatched bases: 17.

Comments on this clone: This same CDR3 is encoded by further DNA sequences in the sample. The chain couples TRBV5-1 to TRBJ1-3, with no clear D. This CDR3 comprises 15 residues. Trimming stripped 0 bases from V and 0 bases from J, with 7 bases between. The germline gives CDR1 SGHRS, CDR2 YFSETQ. CDR3 DNA sequence: TGCGCCAGCAGCTTGGCCCGCGACTCTGGAAACACCATATATTTT. Protein sequence: CASSLARDSGNTIYF.

There are a few counts of this clone. The gene calls are TRBV18 and TRBJ2-7; TRBD1 matches 7 bases. This CDR3 is built from 15 residues. The J segment lost 3 bases and the V segment lost 6 bases, leaving 11 bases of the junction unmatched. Germline V gene data show CDR1 as KGHSH and CDR2 as LQKENI. The CDR3 nucleotides are TGTGCCAGCTCTGAGGGGGCAGGAATCGGCTACGAGCAGTACTTC. Protein: CASSEGAGIGYEQYF.

The chain has TRBV19 and TRBJ1-5; D is ambiguous. Germline V gene sequence: CDR1 LNHDA, CDR2 SQIVND (reference sequence). This CDR3 is 15 amino acids long. V was trimmed by 3 bases and J by 0 bases, leaving 9 bases between them. CDR3 loop: CASSIRGYSNQPQHF. Here the CDR3 DNA reads TGTGCCAGTAGTATTCGGGGTTATAGCAATCAGCCCCAGCATTTT.

This clone appeared once. The chain recombines TRBV21-1 with TRBJ1-4. TRBV21-1 is annotated as a pseudogene. This CDR3 comprises 10 residues. CDR3 DNA sequence: TGTGCCAGCACGGGTGAAAAACTGTTTTTT. It yields the protein CASTGEKLFF.

This clone was picked up one time. V gene TRBV5-6 combines with J gene TRBJ2-7; weak D call: TRBD2 (6 bases). The CDR3 is 14 residues long. The germline CDR1 and CDR2 sequences are SGHDT and YYEEEE. Trimming pared 0 bases from V and 4 bases from J, leaving 11 bases between. CDR3 residues: CASSLGSGGYEQYF. The CDR3 DNA reads TGTGCCAGCAGCTTGGGGTCTGGGGGGTACGAGCAGTACTTC.

The V and J genes are TRBV30 and TRBJ1-1; D gene ambiguous. The CDR3 has 14 residues. Germline V gives CDR1 GTSNPN, CDR2 SVGIG (reference sequence). Trimming removed 4 bases at V and 0 bases at J, with 12 bases between. In DNA form, the CDR3 reads TGTGCCTGGACCAGGAGGGCTGTGAACACTGAAGCTTTCTTT. This translates into CAWTRRAVNTEAFF.

The chain combines TRBV7-8 with TRBJ2-7; a weak D match, TRBD1 (6 bases). Germline-derived CDR1 and CDR2 are SGHVS and FQNEAQ. Trimming removed 2 bases from V and 2 bases from J, with 13 bases in between. This CDR3 region has 15 residues. CDR3 coding DNA: TGTGCCAGCAGCTTAACACGACAGGCAACCTACGAGCAGTACTTC. The encoded protein is CASSLTRQATYEQYF.

The CDR3 DNA sequence: TGTGCCAGCAGTGAACTAGGGACAGGGTTTCGCTCTGGGGCCAACGTCCTGACTTTC. It encodes CASSELGTGFRSGANVLTF. The V and J genes are TRBV2 and TRBJ2-6, with 9 nucleotides matching TRBD1. This CDR3 has 19 residues. Looked up from germline, CDR1 is SNHLY and CDR2 is FYNNEI. V lost 2 bases to trimming and J lost 0 bases; unmatched junction nucleotides: 8.

The chain employs TRBV7-2 and TRBJ1-2, with unresolved D. V lost 3 bases to trimming and J lost 12 bases, with 23 bases between them. The CDR3 runs 15 residues. Germline lookup yields CDR1 SGHTA and CDR2 FQGNSA. CDR3 coding DNA: TGTGCCAGCAGCTTGCTCAATACCCCTACCGACTTAAACACCTTC. Translating gives CASSLLNTPTDLNTF.

The V gene is TRBV7-6, the J gene TRBJ2-2; D might be TRBD2 (6 bases). This CDR3 is built from 16 residues. The germline V gene has CDR1 SGHVS and CDR2 FNYEAQ. Trimming left V 5 bases short and J 7 bases short, with 20 bases between. CDR3 protein: CASSPALRGRDGELFF. In DNA, the CDR3 is TGTGCCAGCAGCCCCGCCTTGCGGGGACGAGACGGGGAGCTGTTTTTT.

The chain uses TRBV2 and TRBJ1-3; 8 bases map to TRBD1. The CDR3 extends over 18 amino acids. V lost 6 bases and J lost 3; bases outside the gene matches: 16. CDR1 and CDR2 (germline): SNHLY, FYNNEI. CDR3 nucleotide sequence: TGTGCCAGCAGGCAGGACAGGGAAAACCCCTCTATTGGAAACACCATATATTTT. Protein product: CASRQDRENPSIGNTIYF.